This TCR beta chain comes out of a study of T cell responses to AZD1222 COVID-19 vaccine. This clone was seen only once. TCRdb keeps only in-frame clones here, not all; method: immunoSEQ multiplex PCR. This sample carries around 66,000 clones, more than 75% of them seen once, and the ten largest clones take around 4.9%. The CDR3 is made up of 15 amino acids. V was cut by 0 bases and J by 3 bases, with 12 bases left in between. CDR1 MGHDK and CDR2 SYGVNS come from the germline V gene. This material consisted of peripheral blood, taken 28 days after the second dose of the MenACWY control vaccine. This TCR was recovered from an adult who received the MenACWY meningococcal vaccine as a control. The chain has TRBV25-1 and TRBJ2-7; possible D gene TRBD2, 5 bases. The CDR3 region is CASSEYSGISYEQYF. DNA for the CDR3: TGTGCCAGCAGTGAATATTCCGGGATTAGCTACGAGCAGTACTTC.